This passage covers 19 T cell receptor beta chains from one sample sequenced in a study of Ad26.COV2.S vaccination and SARS-CoV-2 variants. Regarding treatment: roughly 20 received Ad26.COV2.S at low or high dose, single or two shots; roughly 5 received placebo; per-sample allocation not given. The study sampled participants on day 63 after the first vaccine or placebo injection. Profiled with immunoSEQ multiplex PCR; TCRdb holds only in-frame clones, not every one. Here the sample spans hundreds of thousands of clones, less than 90% being singletons. The sequencing here drew on peripheral blood, taken in a trial of Ad26.COV2.S vaccine versus placebo. Receptor source: a person aged 18-65 years who received the Ad26.COV2.S COVID-19 vaccine or a placebo.

The rearrangement links TRBV2 to TRBJ2-1; D may be TRBD1 (6 bases). Trimming removed 6 bases at V and 16 bases at J, with 19 bases between. The CDR3 is 12 amino acids. Germline CDR1 is SNHLY and CDR2 is FYNNEI. The CDR3 spells CASSPSYGTQFF. The CDR3, as DNA: TGTGCCAGCAGCCCCTCGTACGGGACACAATTCTTC.

The chain links TRBV19 to TRBJ2-2; 8 positions match TRBD1. This CDR3 has 20 residues. The germline V gene encodes CDR1 LNHDA and CDR2 SQIVND (reference sequence). The V gene end was trimmed by 5 bases and the J gene end by 5 bases; junction bases not matched to a gene: 22. The CDR3 sequence is CASSHRPTGQVKGGTGELFF. The CDR3 DNA reads TGTGCCAGTAGTCACCGGCCGACGGGACAGGTTAAGGGGGGAACCGGGGAGCTGTTTTTT. The full variable domain, rest sourced from reference TRBV19 and TRBJ2-2, is DGGITQSPKYLFRKEGQNVTLSCEQNLNHDAMYWYRQDPGQGLRLIYYSQIVNDFQKGDIAEGYSVSREKKESFPLTVTSAQKNPTAFYLCASSHRPTGQVKGGTGELFFGEGSRLTVL.

The V call is TRBV11-2, the J call TRBJ2-3, with 14 bases fitting TRBD2. V trimming: 7 bases; J trimming: 4 bases; junction bases outside the gene matches: 13. This CDR3 has 18 amino acids. Germline V lookup: CDR1 SGHAT, CDR2 FQNNGV. The CDR3 coding sequence is TGTGCCAGCACCCTTAGGGGACTAGCGGGAGTGGTGCCAGATACGCAGTATTTT. This encodes CASTLRGLAGVVPDTQYF.

V is TRBV7-9 and J is TRBJ1-1; 7 nucleotides match TRBD1. Trimming cost V 6 bases and J 4 bases; bases outside gene matches: 5. The CDR3 covers 13 residues. Looked up from germline, CDR1 is SEHNR and CDR2 is FQNEAQ (reference sequence). The CDR3 DNA reads TGTGCCAGCAGTTTACAGGGGTCCACTGAAGCTTTCTTT. This codes for CASSLQGSTEAFF.

The rearrangement uses TRBV6-6 and TRBJ1-2, with D possibly TRBD1 on 6 matching bases. With 5 bases removed from V and 5 bases from J, the gap between germline ends came to 30 bases. Germline lookup yields CDR1 MNHNY and CDR2 SVGAGI (reference sequence). The length of the CDR3 is 19 residues. The CDR3 coding sequence is TGTGCCAGCAGTCCTCAAGGAATAGCCGGGACAATCAATAAGTATGGCTACACCTTC. The encoded protein is CASSPQGIAGTINKYGYTF.

The chain joins TRBV6-2 or TRBV6-3 to TRBJ2-1; 11 bases are a match to TRBD2. Trimming at V came to 5 bases and at J to 3 bases, leaving 6 bases not matched to a gene. The CDR3 contains 16 residues. The V gene's germline CDR1 is MNHEY and CDR2 SVGEGT. CDR3 region: CASSAYLAGGYNEQFF. The CDR3 bases are TGTGCCAGCAGTGCCTATCTAGCGGGGGGCTACAATGAGCAGTTCTTC.

V usage is TRBV4-2 and J usage is TRBJ2-3, with D maybe TRBD2 (5 bases). Trimming left V 4 bases short and J 0 bases short, with 14 bases between. The CDR3 has 16 amino acids. Per the germline V gene, CDR1 is LGHNA and CDR2 is YNFKEQ. The CDR3 region has the DNA TGTGCCAGCAGCCCAGTGGACTTCGCCAGCACAGATACGCAGTATTTT. It specifies CASSPVDFASTDTQYF.

The chain has TRBV7-8 and TRBJ1-1, with a possible D match to TRBD1 (6 bases). Germline V gene sequence: CDR1 SGHVS, CDR2 FQNEAQ. Trimming left V 3 bases short and J 1 base short, with 9 bases between. The CDR3 contains 14 residues. Written as DNA, the CDR3 is TGTGCCAGCAGCTTCAGGGGCAGGAACACTGAAGCTTTCTTT. Translated, it gives CASSFRGRNTEAFF. Full variable domain (rest looked up from reference TRBV7-8 and TRBJ1-1): GAGVSQSPRYKVAKRGQDVALRCDPISGHVSLFWYQQALGQGPEFLTYFQNEAQLDKSGLPSDRFFAERPEGSVSTLKIQRTQQEDSAVYLCASSFRGRNTEAFFGQGTRLTVV.

The CDR3, as DNA: TGTGCCAGCAGTGACCAGGGGGGAAGTCATAATGAGCAGTTCTTC. This sequence encodes CASSDQGGSHNEQFF. The chain links TRBV6-2 or TRBV6-3 to TRBJ2-1; possible D gene TRBD1, 7 bases. The CDR3 has 15 residues. Germline CDR1 reads MNHEY; CDR2 reads SVGEGT. Trimming pared 5 bases from V and 7 bases from J, leaving 18 bases between.

This chain uses TRBV7-9 with TRBJ2-7; no clear D gene. V was clipped by 5 bases and J by 4 bases, with 18 bases between them. CDR3 size: 15 residues. In germline, CDR1 is SEHNR, CDR2 FQNEAQ (reference sequence). For the CDR3, the DNA is TGTGCCAGCAGCCCCCCCCGAACTGGGGTTTACGAGCAGTACTTC. Translation: CASSPPRTGVYEQYF.

The V and J genes are TRBV3-1 (or the pseudogene TRBV3-2) and TRBJ2-1, with 9 bases matching TRBD2. V lost 5 bases, J lost 0 bases, and 11 bases stayed unmatched. CDR1 is LGHDT, CDR2 YNNKEL, per germline (reference sequence). The CDR3 length is 18 residues. CDR3 nucleotides: TGTGCCAGCAGCTCACTAAGGACTAGCGTGAGCTCCTACAATGAGCAGTTCTTC. It yields the protein CASSSLRTSVSSYNEQFF.

The rearrangement links TRBV11-2 to TRBJ1-1; no firm D call. The CDR3 has 10 amino acids. V lost 5 bases and J lost 12, with 10 bases in between. Germline V gene data show CDR1 as SGHAT and CDR2 as FQNNGV. The chain's CDR3 is CASSDVSPFF. The CDR3 bases are TGTGCCAGCAGCGATGTGAGCCCTTTCTTT.

This chain connects TRBV20-1 to TRBJ2-1; D is undetermined. Trimming took off 2 bases at V and 12 bases at J, with 11 bases between the two ends. This CDR3 has 11 amino acids. Germline V lookup: CDR1 DFQATT, CDR2 SNEGSKA (reference sequence). In DNA, the CDR3 is TGCAGTGCTAGAATTCAACTCACGCAGTTCTTC. Its protein product is CSARIQLTQFF.

The V and J genes are TRBV24-1 and TRBJ2-7; a weak D match, TRBD1 (6 bases). Germline CDR1 reads KGHDR; CDR2 reads SFDVKD. The CDR3 contains 14 residues. Trimming took off 2 bases at V and 5 bases at J, with 12 bases between the two ends. In nucleotides, the CDR3 is TGTGCCACCAGTGATTCCACAGGGCGACACGAGCAGTACTTC. It is translated as CATSDSTGRHEQYF.

The chain couples TRBV29-1 to TRBJ2-3, with 8 nucleotides matching TRBD1. Unmatched junction bases numbered 9, after V lost 4 bases and J lost 6 bases. Germline-derived CDR1 and CDR2 are SQVTM and ANQGSEA. This CDR3 has 14 amino acids. CDR3 DNA: TGCAGCGTTGTCCGGTCAGGGGGCGCCGATACGCAGTATTTT. Translated: CSVVRSGGADTQYF.

The rearrangement uses TRBV27 and TRBJ1-2; D is ambiguous. There are 13 residues in the CDR3. Germline lookup yields CDR1 MNHEY and CDR2 SMNVEV (reference sequence). The V and J ends lost 4 bases and 0 bases respectively, with 6 bases between them. CDR3 sequence: CASSYGTNYGYTF. DNA for the CDR3: TGTGCCAGCAGTTACGGGACTAACTATGGCTACACCTTC.

The gene calls are TRBV2 and TRBJ2-2; maybe TRBD1 (5 bases). Per the germline V gene, CDR1 is SNHLY and CDR2 is FYNNEI. V lost 8 bases and J 2 bases, leaving 15 bases between the germline ends. The CDR3 covers 15 residues. The CDR3 here is CASSRSRTNTGELFF. CDR3 bases: TGTGCCAGCTCAAGGTCGAGGACAAACACCGGGGAGCTGTTTTTT.

The rearrangement uses TRBV4-3 and TRBJ1-2, with D possibly matching TRBD1 (5 bases). This CDR3 has 15 amino acids. Trimming took 0 bases from V and 4 from J, leaving 12 bases between them. Germline V gives CDR1 LGHNA, CDR2 YSLEER. The CDR3 sequence: CASSQDWGLSYGYTF. The CDR3 DNA is TGCGCCAGCAGCCAAGATTGGGGCTTAAGCTATGGCTACACCTTC.

The chain uses TRBV7-9 and TRBJ1-2; D not resolved. The germline V gene encodes CDR1 SEHNR and CDR2 FQNEAQ (reference sequence). Between the trimmed V and J ends, which lost 3 bases and 2 bases, there was a span of 10 bases. CDR3 length: 14 residues. The CDR3: CASSFVDFNYGYTF. The CDR3, as DNA: TGTGCCAGCAGCTTTGTAGACTTCAACTATGGCTACACCTTC.